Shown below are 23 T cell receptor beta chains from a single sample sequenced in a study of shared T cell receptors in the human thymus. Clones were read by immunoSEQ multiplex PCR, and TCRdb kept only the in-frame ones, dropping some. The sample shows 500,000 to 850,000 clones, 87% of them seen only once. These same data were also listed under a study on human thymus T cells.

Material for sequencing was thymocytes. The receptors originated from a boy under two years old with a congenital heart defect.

CDR3 coding DNA: TGTGCCACCCGTGGGACAGGGTTAAACACCATATATTTT. This encodes CATRGTGLNTIYF. J is TRBJ1-3 and V is TRBV6-5, with 9 bases fitting TRBD1. This CDR3 region has 13 residues. Germline CDR1 reads MNHEY; CDR2 reads SVGAGI. V was pared by 10 bases and J by 6 bases, with 7 bases of the junction left unmatched.

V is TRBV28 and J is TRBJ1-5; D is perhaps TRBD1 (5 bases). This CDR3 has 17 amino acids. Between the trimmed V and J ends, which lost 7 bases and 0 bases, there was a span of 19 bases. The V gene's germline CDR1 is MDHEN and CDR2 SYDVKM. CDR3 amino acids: CASNNLPGGYSNQPQHF. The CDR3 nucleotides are TGTGCCAGCAACAACCTCCCGGGGGGGTATAGCAATCAGCCCCAGCATTTT.

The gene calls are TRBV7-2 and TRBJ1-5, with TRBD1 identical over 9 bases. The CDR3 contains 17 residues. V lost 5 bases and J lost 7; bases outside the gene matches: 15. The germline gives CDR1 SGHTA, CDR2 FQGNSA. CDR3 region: CASSPEGGDRAEQPQHF. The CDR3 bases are TGTGCCAGCAGCCCTGAGGGGGGGGACAGGGCAGAGCAGCCCCAGCATTTT. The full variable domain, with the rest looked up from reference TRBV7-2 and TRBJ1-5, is GAGVSQSPSNKVTEKGKDVELRCDPISGHTALYWYRQSLGQGLEFLIYFQGNSAPDKSGLPSDRFSAERTGGSVSTLTIQRTQQEDSAVYLCASSPEGGDRAEQPQHFGDGTRLSIL.

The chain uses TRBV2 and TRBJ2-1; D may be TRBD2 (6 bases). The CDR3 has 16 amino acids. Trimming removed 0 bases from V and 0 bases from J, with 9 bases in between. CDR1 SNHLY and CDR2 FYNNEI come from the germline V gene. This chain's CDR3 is CASSEAGAGSYNEQFF. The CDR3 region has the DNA TGTGCCAGCAGTGAAGCCGGAGCGGGCTCCTACAATGAGCAGTTCTTC.

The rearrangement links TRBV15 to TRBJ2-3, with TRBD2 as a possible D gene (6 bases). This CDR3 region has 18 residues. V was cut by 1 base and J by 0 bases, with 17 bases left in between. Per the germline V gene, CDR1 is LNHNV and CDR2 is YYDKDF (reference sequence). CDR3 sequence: CATSRGTGTPLSTDTQYF. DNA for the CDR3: TGTGCCACCAGCAGAGGCACCGGGACTCCCCTTAGCACAGATACGCAGTATTTT.

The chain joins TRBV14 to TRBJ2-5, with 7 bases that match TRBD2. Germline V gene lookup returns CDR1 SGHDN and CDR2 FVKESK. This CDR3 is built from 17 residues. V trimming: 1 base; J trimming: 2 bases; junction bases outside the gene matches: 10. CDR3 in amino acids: CASSQGPLADFQETQYF. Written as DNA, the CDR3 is TGTGCCAGCAGCCAAGGACCGCTAGCGGACTTTCAAGAGACCCAGTACTTC.

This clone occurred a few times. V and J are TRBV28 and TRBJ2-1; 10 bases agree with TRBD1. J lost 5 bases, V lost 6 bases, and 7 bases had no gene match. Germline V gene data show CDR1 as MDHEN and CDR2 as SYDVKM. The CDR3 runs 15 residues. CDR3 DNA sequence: TGTGCCAGCAGCACTATCGGGACAGGGGACAATGAGCAGTTCTTC. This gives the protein CASSTIGTGDNEQFF.

CDR3 in amino acids: CASSVGEPSLYEQYF. The CDR3 DNA sequence: TGTGCCAGCAGTGTAGGGGAACCCTCCCTCTACGAGCAGTACTTC. This sequence joins TRBV6-5 and TRBJ2-7; D possibly corresponds to TRBD1 (5 bases). Per germline, CDR1 MNHEY and CDR2 SVGAGI. The CDR3 runs to 15 residues. The V end was cut by 5 bases, the J end by 3 bases, with 17 bases between.

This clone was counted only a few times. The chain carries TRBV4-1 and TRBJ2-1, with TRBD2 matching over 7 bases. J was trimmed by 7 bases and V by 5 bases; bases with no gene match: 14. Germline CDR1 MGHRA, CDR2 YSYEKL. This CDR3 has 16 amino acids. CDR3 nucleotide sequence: TGCGCCAGCAGCGCCAAGCCCCAGCGGGAACGTAATGAGCAGTTCTTC. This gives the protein CASSAKPQRERNEQFF.

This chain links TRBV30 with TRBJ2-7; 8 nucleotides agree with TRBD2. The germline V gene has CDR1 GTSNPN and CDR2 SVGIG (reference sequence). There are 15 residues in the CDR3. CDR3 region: CGCSLVSAGGYEQYF. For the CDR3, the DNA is TGTGGCTGTTCCCTCGTTTCGGCGGGGGGATACGAGCAGTACTTC.

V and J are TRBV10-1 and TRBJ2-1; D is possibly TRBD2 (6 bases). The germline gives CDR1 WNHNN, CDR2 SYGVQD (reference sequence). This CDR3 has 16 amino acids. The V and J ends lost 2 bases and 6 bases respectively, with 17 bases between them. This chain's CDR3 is CASSENMRDSLNEQFF. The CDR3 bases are TGCGCCAGCAGTGAGAACATGCGGGACTCACTCAATGAGCAGTTCTTC.

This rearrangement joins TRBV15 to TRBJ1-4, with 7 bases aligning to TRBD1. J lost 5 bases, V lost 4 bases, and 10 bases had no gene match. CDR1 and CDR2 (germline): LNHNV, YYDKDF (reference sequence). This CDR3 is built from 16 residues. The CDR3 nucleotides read TGTGCCACCAGCATCCTATTCGGGACAGACAATGAAAAACTGTTTTTT. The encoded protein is CATSILFGTDNEKLFF.

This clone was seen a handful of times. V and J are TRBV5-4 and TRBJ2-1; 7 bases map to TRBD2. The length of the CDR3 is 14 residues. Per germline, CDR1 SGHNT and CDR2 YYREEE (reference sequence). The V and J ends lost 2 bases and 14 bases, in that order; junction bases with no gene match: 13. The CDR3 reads CASSLNGWRERKFF. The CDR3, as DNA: TGTGCCAGCAGCTTAAATGGATGGCGGGAGAGGAAGTTCTTC.

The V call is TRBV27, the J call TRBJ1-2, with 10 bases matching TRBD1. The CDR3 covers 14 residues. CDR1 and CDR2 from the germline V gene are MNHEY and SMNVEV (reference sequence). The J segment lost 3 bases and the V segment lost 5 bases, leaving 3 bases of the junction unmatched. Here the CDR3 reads CASSTTGGDYGYTF. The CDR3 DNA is TGTGCCAGCAGTACGACAGGGGGCGACTATGGCTACACCTTC.

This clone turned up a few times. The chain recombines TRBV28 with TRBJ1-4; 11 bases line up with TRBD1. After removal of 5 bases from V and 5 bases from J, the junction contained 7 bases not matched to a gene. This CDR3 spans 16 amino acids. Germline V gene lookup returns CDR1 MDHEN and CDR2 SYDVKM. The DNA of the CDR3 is TGTGCCAGCAGTGAGGACAGGGGGCGCGGAAATGAAAAACTGTTTTTT. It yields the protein CASSEDRGRGNEKLFF. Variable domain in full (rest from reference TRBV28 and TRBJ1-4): DVKVTQSSRYLVKRTGEKVFLECVQDMDHENMFWYRQDPGLGLRLIYFSYDVKMKEKGDIPEGYSVSREKKERFSLILESASTNQTSMYLCASSEDRGRGNEKLFFGSGTQLSVL.

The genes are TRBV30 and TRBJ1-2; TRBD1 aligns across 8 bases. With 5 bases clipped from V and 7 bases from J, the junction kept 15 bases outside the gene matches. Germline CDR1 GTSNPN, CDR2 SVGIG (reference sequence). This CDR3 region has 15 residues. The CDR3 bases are TGTGCCTGGGTCAGACAGGGGCAGACGATGTTTGGCTACACCTTC. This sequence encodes CAWVRQGQTMFGYTF.

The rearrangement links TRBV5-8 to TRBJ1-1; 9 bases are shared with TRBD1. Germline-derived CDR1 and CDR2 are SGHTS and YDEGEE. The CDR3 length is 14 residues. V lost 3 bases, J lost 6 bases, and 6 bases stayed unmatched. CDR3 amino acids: CASSYRQGGSEAFF. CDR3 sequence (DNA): TGTGCCAGCAGCTACCGACAGGGGGGGTCTGAAGCTTTCTTT.

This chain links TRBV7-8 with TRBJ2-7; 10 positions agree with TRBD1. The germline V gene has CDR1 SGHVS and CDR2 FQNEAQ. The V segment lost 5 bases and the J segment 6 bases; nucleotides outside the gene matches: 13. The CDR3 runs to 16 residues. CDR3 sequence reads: CASSLSHGTGDPEQYF. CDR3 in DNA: TGTGCCAGCAGCCTTAGCCACGGGACAGGGGATCCCGAGCAGTACTTC.

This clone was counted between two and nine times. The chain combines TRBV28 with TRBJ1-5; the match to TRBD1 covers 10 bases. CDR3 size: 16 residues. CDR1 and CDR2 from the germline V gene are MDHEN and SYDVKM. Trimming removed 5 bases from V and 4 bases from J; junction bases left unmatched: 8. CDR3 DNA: TGTGCCAGCAGTCCGGGACAGGGGATGGGGAATCAGCCCCAGCATTTT. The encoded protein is CASSPGQGMGNQPQHF.

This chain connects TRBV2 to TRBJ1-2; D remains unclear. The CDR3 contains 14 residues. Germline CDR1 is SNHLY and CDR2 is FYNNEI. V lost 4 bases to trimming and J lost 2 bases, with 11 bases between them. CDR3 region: CASSARQANYGYTF. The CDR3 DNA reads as TGTGCCAGCAGTGCAAGGCAGGCGAACTATGGCTACACCTTC.

The CDR3 loop reads CASSLALTSALHYEQYF. The CDR3 DNA is TGTGCCAGCAGCTTAGCGCTCACTAGCGCATTACACTACGAGCAGTACTTC. The chain is built from TRBV7-8 and TRBJ2-7, with 7 bases matching TRBD2. After removal of 0 bases from V and 3 bases from J, the junction contained 11 bases not matched to a gene. This CDR3 region has 17 residues. Germline loops: CDR1 SGHVS, CDR2 FQNEAQ.

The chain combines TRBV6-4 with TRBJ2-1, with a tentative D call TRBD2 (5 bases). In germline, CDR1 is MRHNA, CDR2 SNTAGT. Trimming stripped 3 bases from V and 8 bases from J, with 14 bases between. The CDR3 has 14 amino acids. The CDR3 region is CASSEGGSIDEQFF. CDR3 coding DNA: TGTGCCAGCAGTGAGGGTGGGAGTATCGATGAGCAGTTCTTC.

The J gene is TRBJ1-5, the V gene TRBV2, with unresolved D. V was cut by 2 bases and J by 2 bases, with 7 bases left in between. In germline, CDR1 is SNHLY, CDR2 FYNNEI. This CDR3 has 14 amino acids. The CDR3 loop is CASSELGGNQPQHF. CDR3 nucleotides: TGTGCCAGCAGTGAATTGGGAGGCAATCAGCCCCAGCATTTT. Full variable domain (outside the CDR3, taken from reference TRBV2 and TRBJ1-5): EPEVTQTPSHQVTQMGQEVILRCVPISNHLYFYWYRQILGQKVEFLVSFYNNEISEKSEIFDDQFSVERPDGSNFTLKIRSTKLEDSAMYFCASSELGGNQPQHFGDGTRLSIL.